This TCR beta chain stems from a study of T cell repertoires in cytomegalovirus infection. Study information: Researchers turned to recently identified HLA-C-restricted CMV epitopes as well as well-studied HLA-B-restricted ones. Public TCR beta signatures provided an indication of both CMV infection and a matching HLA type.

Overall study findings and caveats: CMV-specific HLA-C-restricted TCR beta clonotypes dominated the ex vivo response. Adding up the frequency of public TCR beta families identified people who carried CMV plus the relevant HLA.

For this clonotype: Its antigen is still unknown.

TCRdb reprocessed the reads via MiXCR and lists one record per CDR3 protein. Among about 920,000 distinct CDR3 sequences listed, less than 35% were seen once. The sample in question was cultured CD8+ T cells from PBMCs, obtained from culture after CMV antigen stimulation. This clonotype originated in a human donor in good health (CMV status not recorded). Some clones in this sample may be carry-over from other donors' samples.

CDR3 amino acids: CASSPTHGQEAFF. CDR3 DNA sequence: TGTGCCAGCAGCCCGACCCATGGTCAAGAAGCTTTCTTT. The chain joins TRBV5-6 to TRBJ1-1, with no clear D. V lost 4 bases and J 8 bases, leaving 15 bases between the germline ends. The CDR3 runs 13 residues. Germline CDR1 is SGHDT and CDR2 is YYEEEE.